The 18 T cell receptor beta chains listed next were all sequenced from one sample in a study of T cell changes during pregnancy in multiple sclerosis. Data came from immunoSEQ multiplex PCR; TCRdb stores just in-frame clones and leaves some out. The sample has just under 20,000 clones; about nine tenths are singletons. The source was CD8+ T cells from peripheral blood mononuclear cells, collected in the third trimester of pregnancy. Source of these receptors: a female donor in good health, enrolled as a control in a pregnancy study.

This chain connects TRBV7-3 to TRBJ2-7; 12 nucleotides line up with TRBD2. The CDR3 consists of 18 residues. Germline V gene lookup returns CDR1 SGHTA and CDR2 FQGTGA. V trimming: 5 bases; J trimming: 1 base; junction bases outside the gene matches: 12. In DNA form, the CDR3 reads TGTGCCAGCAGCCAATTTCCTCAGACTAGCGGGGGATCCTACGAGCAGTACTTC. Protein product: CASSQFPQTSGGSYEQYF.

This rearrangement joins TRBV4-3 to TRBJ1-6; 10 bases match TRBD1. Trimming took 3 bases from V and 9 from J; bases not matched to a gene: 8. CDR3 length: 16 residues. Germline CDR1 LGHNA, CDR2 YSLEER. CDR3 DNA sequence: TGCGCCAGCAGCCAGGGGGACAGGGGCCGGGGTTCACCCCTCCACTTT. Amino acid sequence: CASSQGDRGRGSPLHF.

The genes are TRBV5-1 and TRBJ2-2, with TRBD1 as a possible D gene (6 bases). The germline CDR1 and CDR2 sequences are SGHRS and YFSETQ. The germline V and J ends were trimmed by 0 bases and 7 bases, with 13 bases remaining between them. This CDR3 is 15 amino acids long. The CDR3 spells CASSLGQGSDGELFF. The CDR3 DNA reads as TGCGCCAGCAGCTTGGGTCAGGGGTCGGACGGGGAGCTGTTTTTT. Combining the CDR3 with reference TRBV5-1 and TRBJ2-2 gives the whole variable domain KAGVTQTPRYLIKTRGQQVTLSCSPISGHRSVSWYQQTPGQGLQFLFEYFSETQRNKGNFPGRFSGRQFSNSRSEMNVSTLELGDSALYLCASSLGQGSDGELFFGEGSRLTVL.

In nucleotides, the CDR3 is TGTGCCAGCAGCTCCCGACTAGCGGGGGGGCGAGGTAATGAGCAGTTCTTC. This translates into CASSSRLAGGRGNEQFF. This rearrangement joins TRBV7-8 to TRBJ2-1; 14 bases match TRBD2. Germline CDR1 reads SGHVS; CDR2 reads FQNEAQ. The CDR3 sequence is 17 residues long. With V trimmed by 4 bases and J by 7 bases, 9 bases remained unmatched.

The chain carries TRBV4-3 and TRBJ1-2; D remains ambiguous. Germline assignment: CDR1 LGHNA and CDR2 YSLEER. With 1 base removed from V and 8 bases from J, the gap between germline ends came to 20 bases. This CDR3 has 16 residues. The CDR3 region has the DNA TGCGCCAGCAGCCAAGGGTCCTACGCCCCCGAGCTCGGCTACACCTTC. It is translated as CASSQGSYAPELGYTF.

This clone was seen a single time. The CDR3 sequence: CASSQAAQGVTDTQYF. CDR3 nucleotides: TGCGCCAGCAGCCAGGCAGCACAGGGGGTCACAGATACGCAGTATTTT. The V and J genes are TRBV4-3 and TRBJ2-3; 8 positions agree with TRBD1. The CDR3 is made up of 16 amino acids. Trimming cost V 3 bases and J 2 bases; bases outside gene matches: 7. Germline CDR1 reads LGHNA; CDR2 reads YSLEER.

This clone showed up just a few times. The chain's CDR3 is CSVGAAGDQPQHF. Written as DNA, the CDR3 is TGCAGCGTTGGCGCGGCAGGGGATCAGCCCCAGCATTTT. V is TRBV29-1 and J is TRBJ1-5; D is possibly TRBD1 (6 bases). Trimming took 4 bases from V and 5 from J, leaving 12 bases between them. Germline CDR1 is SQVTM and CDR2 is ANQGSEA. The CDR3 runs 13 residues. The whole variable domain, filled in from reference TRBV29-1 and TRBJ1-5, reads SAVISQKPSRDICQRGTSLTIQCQVDSQVTMMFWYRQQPGQSLTLIATANQGSEATYESGFVIDKFPISRPNLTFSTLTVSNMSPEDSSIYLCSVGAAGDQPQHFGDGTRLSIL.

The J gene is TRBJ2-7, the V gene TRBV2; TRBD2 agrees at 7 bases. The V segment lost 9 bases and the J segment 2 bases; nucleotides outside the gene matches: 10. Germline V lookup: CDR1 SNHLY, CDR2 FYNNEI. This CDR3 contains 14 residues. The DNA of the CDR3 is TGTGCCAGGTCTCGTCTAGCGGAGGCCTACGAGCAGTACTTC. Protein product: CARSRLAEAYEQYF. Full variable domain (remainder filled in from reference TRBV2 and TRBJ2-7): EPEVTQTPSHQVTQMGQEVILRCVPISNHLYFYWYRQILGQKVEFLVSFYNNEISEKSEIFDDQFSVERPDGSNFTLKIRSTKLEDSAMYFCARSRLAEAYEQYFGPGTRLTVT.

The V and J genes are TRBV6-1 and TRBJ2-7; perhaps TRBD2 as D (6 bases). The V end lost 2 bases, the J end lost 5 bases, and 19 bases lay between the germline ends. The CDR3 covers 16 residues. Per germline, CDR1 MNHNS and CDR2 SASEGT. CDR3 amino acids: CASSERVGGGGNEQYF. In DNA, the CDR3 is TGTGCCAGCAGTGAACGGGTGGGAGGTGGGGGGAACGAGCAGTACTTC.

The chain recombines TRBV5-4 with TRBJ1-6; 7 positions match TRBD1. V was pared by 3 bases and J by 6 bases, with 6 bases of the junction left unmatched. Germline CDR1 SGHNT, CDR2 YYREEE (reference sequence). This CDR3 is 15 amino acids long. CDR3 protein: CASSSPRDSNSPLHF. The DNA of the CDR3 is TGTGCCAGCAGCTCCCCCCGGGACAGTAATTCACCCCTCCACTTT.

This chain joins TRBV7-2 and TRBJ2-7; 7 nucleotides line up with TRBD2. The length of the CDR3 is 14 residues. J lost 2 bases, V lost 3 bases, and 4 bases had no gene match. Germline V gene lookup returns CDR1 SGHTA and CDR2 FQGNSA. The CDR3 spells CASSFGGGAYEQYF. CDR3 nucleotide sequence: TGTGCCAGCAGCTTCGGCGGGGGAGCCTACGAGCAGTACTTC.

The chain has TRBV7-3 and TRBJ2-1, with TRBD2 matching over 7 bases. Germline V lookup: CDR1 SGHTA, CDR2 FQGTGA. With 4 bases clipped from V and 4 bases from J, the junction kept 7 bases outside the gene matches. The CDR3 is 15 residues long. The CDR3 loop reads CASSSTGTKYNEQFF. CDR3 nucleotides: TGTGCCAGCAGCTCTACCGGGACTAAGTACAATGAGCAGTTCTTC.

The chain carries TRBV6-4 and TRBJ1-1, with 8 bases fitting TRBD1. CDR1 and CDR2 from the germline V gene are MRHNA and SNTAGT. The length of the CDR3 is 13 residues. V lost 0 bases, J lost 9 bases, and 3 bases stayed unmatched. CDR3 sequence: CASSDSGTGKAFF. The DNA for the CDR3 is TGTGCCAGCAGTGACTCCGGGACAGGTAAAGCTTTCTTT.

The J gene is TRBJ1-3, the V gene TRBV7-2; D uncertain. From germline, CDR1 is SGHTA and CDR2 FQGNSA. This CDR3 has 16 residues. V shed 0 bases and J shed 0 bases, with 9 bases lying between them. This CDR3 reads CASSLAQSNSGNTIYF. In nucleotides, the CDR3 is TGTGCCAGCAGCTTAGCGCAGTCAAACTCTGGAAACACCATATATTTT.

V and J are TRBV7-3 and TRBJ1-1; the D gene is possibly TRBD1 (5 bases). This CDR3 region has 13 residues. CDR1 and CDR2 (germline): SGHTA, FQGTGA. Trimming took off 4 bases at V and 8 bases at J, with 14 bases between the two ends. The CDR3 coding sequence is TGTGCCAGCAGCTCGACAGTCAACATGGAAGCTTTCTTT. Its protein product is CASSSTVNMEAFF.

The CDR3 sequence: CASSLHGGGKAFF. CDR3 in DNA: TGTGCCAGCAGCTTACACGGGGGGGGTAAAGCTTTCTTT. The V and J genes are TRBV9 and TRBJ1-1; TRBD1 might be the D (5 bases). V gave up 4 bases and J gave up 9 bases, with 16 bases separating them. Germline V gene sequence: CDR1 SGDLS, CDR2 YYNGEE. The CDR3 runs 13 residues.

This clone was found once. The genes are TRBV18 and TRBJ1-2, with D perhaps TRBD1 (6 bases). The CDR3 loop spans 17 amino acids. The V gene lost 0 bases and the J gene lost 4 bases, with 18 bases spanning the gap. CDR1 and CDR2 (germline): KGHSH, LQKENI. The CDR3: CASSPPIGRGDRYGYTF. As DNA, the CDR3 is TGTGCCAGCTCACCACCGATAGGCAGGGGAGATCGCTATGGCTACACCTTC.

The chain combines TRBV30 with TRBJ1-2, with D perhaps matching TRBD1 (6 bases). The germline CDR1 and CDR2 sequences are GTSNPN and SVGIG (reference sequence). V lost 2 bases and J lost 4, with 11 bases in between. There are 13 residues in the CDR3. The CDR3 nucleotides are TGTGCCTGGAGTACAGGGTTTTCCTATGGCTACACCTTC. This gives the protein CAWSTGFSYGYTF.